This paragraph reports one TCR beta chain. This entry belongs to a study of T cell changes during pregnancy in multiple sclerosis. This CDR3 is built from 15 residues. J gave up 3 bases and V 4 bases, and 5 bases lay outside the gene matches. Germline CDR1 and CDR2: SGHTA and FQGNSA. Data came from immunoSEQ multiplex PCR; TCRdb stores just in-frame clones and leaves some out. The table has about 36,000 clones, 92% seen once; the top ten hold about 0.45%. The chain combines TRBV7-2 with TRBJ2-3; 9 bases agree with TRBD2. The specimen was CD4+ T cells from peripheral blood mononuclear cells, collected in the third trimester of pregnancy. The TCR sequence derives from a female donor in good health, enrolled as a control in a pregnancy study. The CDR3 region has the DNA TGTGCCAGCAGCTCAGCGGGGGGATCAACAGATACGCAGTATTTT. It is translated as CASSSAGGSTDTQYF.